This entry concerns a single T cell receptor (beta chain). It was tens of millions of PBMCs that unsorted samples used for genomic DNA. This sample was taken from a study of shared clonotypes between healthy human individuals. The authors split each subset's genomic DNA evenly across several immunoSEQ plates. Replicate PCRs run on unsorted PBMC used 300 to 350 ng DNA, which was about 30,000 T cell genomes. Assay: immunoSEQ multiplex PCR; the TCRdb copy retains only in-frame clones and omits some. The data hold about 450,000 clones, with 70% to 80% observed a single time. This CDR3 region has 17 residues. The V and J ends lost 2 bases and 6 bases, in that order; junction bases with no gene match: 9. Germline CDR1 SEHNR, CDR2 FQNEAQ (reference sequence).

The clonotype originates from a woman aged 40 to 55 in good health. Some clones in this sample may be carry-over from other donors' samples. Sequenced input: PBMCs. The V gene is TRBV7-9, the J gene TRBJ2-2, with 10 bases aligning to TRBD1. The chain's CDR3 is CASSLYRGQGFPGELFF. CDR3 DNA sequence: TGTGCCAGCAGCTTATACCGGGGACAGGGGTTCCCCGGGGAGCTGTTTTTT. Drawing the rest from reference TRBV7-9 and TRBJ2-2, the complete variable domain is DTGVSQNPRHKITKRGQNVTFRCDPISEHNRLYWYRQTLGQGPEFLTYFQNEAQLEKSRLLSDRFSAERPKGSFSTLEIQRTEQGDSAMYLCASSLYRGQGFPGELFFGEGSRLTVL.